This TCR beta chain was recovered during a study of T cell responses to AZD1222 COVID-19 vaccine. The study, taken as a whole, reports: Donors were chiefly white British, with a greater number of females, and clonal diversity was perhaps underestimated. The CD4 TCRs associated with vaccination extended across spike and predominated at 160-218 and 743-854.

With V trimmed by 2 bases and J by 0 bases, 7 bases remained unmatched. This CDR3 is built from 17 residues. CDR1 and CDR2 from the germline V gene are MNHEY and SMNVEV (reference sequence). Here immunoSEQ multiplex PCR was the method, and the copy in TCRdb shows in-frame clones only, minus some. Here the sample spans 85,000 to 120,000 clones, 84% being singletons. Notes on this clone: Antigen unknown.

The TCR originated in an adult in good health. Sequences were derived from peripheral blood, sampled on day 0 of AZD1222 vaccination. V gene TRBV27 combines with J gene TRBJ1-5, with TRBD1 matching 7 bases. The CDR3: CASSLRGREVSNQPQHF. DNA of the CDR3: TGTGCCAGCAGTTTAAGGGGGCGTGAGGTTAGCAATCAGCCCCAGCATTTT.